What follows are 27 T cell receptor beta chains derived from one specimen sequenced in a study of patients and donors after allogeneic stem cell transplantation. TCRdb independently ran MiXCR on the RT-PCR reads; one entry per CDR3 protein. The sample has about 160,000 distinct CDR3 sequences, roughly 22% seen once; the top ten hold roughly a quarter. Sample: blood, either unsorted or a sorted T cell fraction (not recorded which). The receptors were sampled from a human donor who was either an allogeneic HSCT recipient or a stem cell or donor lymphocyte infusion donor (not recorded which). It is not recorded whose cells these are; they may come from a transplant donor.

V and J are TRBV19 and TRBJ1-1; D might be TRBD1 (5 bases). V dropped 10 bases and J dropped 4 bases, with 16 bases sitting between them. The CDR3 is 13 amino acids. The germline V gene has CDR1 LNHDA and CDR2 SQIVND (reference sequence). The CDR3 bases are TGTGCCATCGGCGGGTGGGGCGGCACTGAAGCTTTCTTT. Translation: CAIGGWGGTEAFF.

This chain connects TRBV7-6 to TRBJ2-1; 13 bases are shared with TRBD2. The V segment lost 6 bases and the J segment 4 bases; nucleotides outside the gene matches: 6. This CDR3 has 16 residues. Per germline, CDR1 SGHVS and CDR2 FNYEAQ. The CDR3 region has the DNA TGTGCCAGCAGTTGGGGACTAGCGGGAACATACAATGAGCAGTTCTTC. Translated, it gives CASSWGLAGTYNEQFF.

CDR3 sequence reads: CASSSVGAGYEAFF. DNA of the CDR3: TGTGCCAGCAGTTCGGTAGGGGCTGGCTATGAAGCTTTCTTT. J is TRBJ1-1 and V is TRBV12-3 or TRBV12-4; D may be TRBD1 (5 bases). The V gene lost 4 bases and the J gene lost 7 bases, with 16 bases spanning the gap. The CDR3 runs 14 residues.

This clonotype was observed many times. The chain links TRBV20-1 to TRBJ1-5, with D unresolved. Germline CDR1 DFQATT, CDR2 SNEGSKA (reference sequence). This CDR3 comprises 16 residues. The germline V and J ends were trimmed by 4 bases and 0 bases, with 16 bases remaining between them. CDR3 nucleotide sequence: TGCAGTGCTAAGGCCCCCGCCGACAATAGCAATCAGCCCCAGCATTTT. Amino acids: CSAKAPADNSNQPQHF.

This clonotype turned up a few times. CDR3 amino acids: CGLLGLAGVSSYNEQFF. DNA of the CDR3: TGCGGACTGCTCGGGCTAGCGGGAGTTTCCTCCTACAATGAGCAGTTCTTC. This chain uses TRBV29-1 with TRBJ2-1; 10 nucleotides line up with TRBD2. The germline V gene has CDR1 SQVTM and CDR2 ANQGSEA. The CDR3 extends over 17 amino acids.

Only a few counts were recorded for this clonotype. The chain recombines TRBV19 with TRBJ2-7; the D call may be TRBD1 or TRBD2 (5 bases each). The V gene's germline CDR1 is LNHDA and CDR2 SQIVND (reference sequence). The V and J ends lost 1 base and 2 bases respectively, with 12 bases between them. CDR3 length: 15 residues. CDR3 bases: TGTGCCAGTAGTATAGGAGGAAGGGGACCCTACGAGCAGTACTTC. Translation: CASSIGGRGPYEQYF.

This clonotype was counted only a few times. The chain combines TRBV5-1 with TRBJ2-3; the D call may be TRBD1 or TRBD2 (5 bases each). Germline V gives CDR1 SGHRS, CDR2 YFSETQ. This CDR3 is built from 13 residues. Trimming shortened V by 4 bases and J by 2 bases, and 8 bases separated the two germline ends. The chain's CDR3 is CASSRDDTDTQYF. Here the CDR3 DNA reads TGCGCCAGCAGCCGGGACGACACAGATACGCAGTATTTT.

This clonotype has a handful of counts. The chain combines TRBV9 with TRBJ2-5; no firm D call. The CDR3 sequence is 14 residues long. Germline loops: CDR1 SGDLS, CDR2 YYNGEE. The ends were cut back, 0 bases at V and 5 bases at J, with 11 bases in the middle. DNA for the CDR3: TGTGCCAGCAGCGTAGGCGGTGGTTTGGAGACCCAGTACTTC. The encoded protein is CASSVGGGLETQYF.

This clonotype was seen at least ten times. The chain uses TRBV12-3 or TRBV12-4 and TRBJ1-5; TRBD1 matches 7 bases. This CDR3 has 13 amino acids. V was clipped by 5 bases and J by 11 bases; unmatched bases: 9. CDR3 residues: CASSLGTADSQHF. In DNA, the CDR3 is TGTGCCAGCAGTCTAGGGACAGCAGACTCCCAGCATTTT.

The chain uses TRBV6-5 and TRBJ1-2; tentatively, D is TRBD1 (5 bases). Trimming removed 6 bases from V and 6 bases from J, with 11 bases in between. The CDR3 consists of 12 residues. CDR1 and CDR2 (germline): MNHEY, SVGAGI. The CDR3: CASSPGGDGYTF. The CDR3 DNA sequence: TGTGCCAGCAGCCCCGGGGGGGATGGCTACACCTTC.

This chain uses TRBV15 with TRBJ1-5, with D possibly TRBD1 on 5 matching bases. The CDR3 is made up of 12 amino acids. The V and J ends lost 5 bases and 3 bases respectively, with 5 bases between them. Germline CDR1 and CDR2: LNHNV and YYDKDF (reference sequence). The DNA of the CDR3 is TGTGCCACCAGCGGGGCCAATCAGCCCCAGCATTTT. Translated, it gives CATSGANQPQHF.

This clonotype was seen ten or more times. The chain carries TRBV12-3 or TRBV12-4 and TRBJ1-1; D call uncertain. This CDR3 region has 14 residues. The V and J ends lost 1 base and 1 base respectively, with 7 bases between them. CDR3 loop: CASSLERRNTEAFF. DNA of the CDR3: TGTGCCAGCAGTTTAGAGAGGAGGAACACTGAAGCTTTCTTT.

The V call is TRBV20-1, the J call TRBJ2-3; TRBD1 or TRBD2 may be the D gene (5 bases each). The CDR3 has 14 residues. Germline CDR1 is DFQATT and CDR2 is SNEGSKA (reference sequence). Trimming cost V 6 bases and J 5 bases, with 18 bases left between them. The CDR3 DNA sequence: TGCAGTGCCGTCTCGAGAGGGGCCGTAGATACGCAGTATTTT. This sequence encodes CSAVSRGAVDTQYF.

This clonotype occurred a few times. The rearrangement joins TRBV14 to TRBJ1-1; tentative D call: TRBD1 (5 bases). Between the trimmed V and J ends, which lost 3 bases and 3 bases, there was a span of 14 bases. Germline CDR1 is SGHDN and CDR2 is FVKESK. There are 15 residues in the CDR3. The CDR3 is CASSHLGWGYTEAFF. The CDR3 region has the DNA TGTGCCAGCAGCCACCTCGGATGGGGGTACACTGAAGCTTTCTTT.

The CDR3 DNA sequence: TGTGCCAGCAGAAACCGGACTAGCGGGAGTCTCTACGAGCAGTACTTC. This translates into CASRNRTSGSLYEQYF. The chain employs TRBV7-9 and TRBJ2-7; TRBD2 matches at 13 bases. J lost 3 bases, V lost 6 bases, and 8 bases had no gene match. This CDR3 is built from 16 residues. Germline V gene sequence: CDR1 SEHNR, CDR2 FQNEAQ (reference sequence).

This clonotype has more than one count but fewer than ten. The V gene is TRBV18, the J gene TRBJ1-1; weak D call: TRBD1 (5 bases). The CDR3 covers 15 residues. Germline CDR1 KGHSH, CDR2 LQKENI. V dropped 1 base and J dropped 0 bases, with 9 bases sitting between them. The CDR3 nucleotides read TGTGCCAGCTCACCACTCAGGGAATTGAACACTGAAGCTTTCTTT. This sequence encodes CASSPLRELNTEAFF. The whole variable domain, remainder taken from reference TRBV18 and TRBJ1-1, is NAGVMQNPRHLVRRRGQEARLRCSPMKGHSHVYWYRQLPEEGLKFMVYLQKENIIDESGMPKERFSAEFPKEGPSILRIQQVVRGDSAAYFCASSPLRELNTEAFFGQGTRLTVV.

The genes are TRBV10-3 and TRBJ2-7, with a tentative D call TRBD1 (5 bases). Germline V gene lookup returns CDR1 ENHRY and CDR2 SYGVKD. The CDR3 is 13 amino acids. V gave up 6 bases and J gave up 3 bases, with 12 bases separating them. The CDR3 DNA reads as TGTGCCATCAGGAAGGACACCTTCTACGAGCAGTACTTC. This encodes CAIRKDTFYEQYF.

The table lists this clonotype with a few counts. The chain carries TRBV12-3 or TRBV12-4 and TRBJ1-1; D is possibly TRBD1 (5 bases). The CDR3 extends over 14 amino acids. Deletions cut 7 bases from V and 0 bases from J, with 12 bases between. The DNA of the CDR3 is TGTGCCAGCATCCCGGGGGTCATGAACACTGAAGCTTTCTTT. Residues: CASIPGVMNTEAFF.

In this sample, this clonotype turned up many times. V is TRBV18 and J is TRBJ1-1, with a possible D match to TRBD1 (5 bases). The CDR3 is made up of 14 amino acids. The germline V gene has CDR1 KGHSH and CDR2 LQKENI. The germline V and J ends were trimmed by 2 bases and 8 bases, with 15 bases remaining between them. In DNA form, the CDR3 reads TGTGCCAGCTCACCAAATACTCAGGGATCGGAAGCTTTCTTT. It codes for CASSPNTQGSEAFF.

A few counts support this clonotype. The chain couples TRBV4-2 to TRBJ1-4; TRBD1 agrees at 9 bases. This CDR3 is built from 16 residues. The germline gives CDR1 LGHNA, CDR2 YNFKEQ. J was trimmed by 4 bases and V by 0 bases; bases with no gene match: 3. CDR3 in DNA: TGTGCCAGCAGCCAAGAGGTGACAGGGGGTAATGAAAAACTGTTTTTT. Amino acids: CASSQEVTGGNEKLFF.

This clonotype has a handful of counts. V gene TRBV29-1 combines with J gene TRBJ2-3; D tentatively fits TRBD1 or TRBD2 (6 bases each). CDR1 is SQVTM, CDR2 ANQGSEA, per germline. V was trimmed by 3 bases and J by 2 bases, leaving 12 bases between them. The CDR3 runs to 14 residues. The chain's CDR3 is CSVDLGGSTDTQYF. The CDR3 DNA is TGCAGCGTTGACCTAGGGGGGTCCACAGATACGCAGTATTTT.

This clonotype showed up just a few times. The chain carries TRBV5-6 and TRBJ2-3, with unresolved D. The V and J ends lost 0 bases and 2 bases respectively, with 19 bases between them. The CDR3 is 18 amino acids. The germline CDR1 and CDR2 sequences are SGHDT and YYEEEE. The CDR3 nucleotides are TGTGCCAGCAGCTTGGAGGATTCAGGATGGGGTCCCACAGATACGCAGTATTTT. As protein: CASSLEDSGWGPTDTQYF.

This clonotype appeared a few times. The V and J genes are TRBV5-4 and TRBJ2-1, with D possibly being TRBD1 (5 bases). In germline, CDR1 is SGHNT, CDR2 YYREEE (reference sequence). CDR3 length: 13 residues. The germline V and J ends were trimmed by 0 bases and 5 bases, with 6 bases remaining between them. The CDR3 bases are TGTGCCAGCAGCTTGGCCAGGGACAATGAGCAGTTCTTC. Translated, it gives CASSLARDNEQFF. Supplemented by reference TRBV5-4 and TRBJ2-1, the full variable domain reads ETGVTQSPTHLIKTRGQQVTLRCSSQSGHNTVSWYQQALGQGPQFIFQYYREEENGRGNFPPRFSGLQFPNYSSELNVNALELDDSALYLCASSLARDNEQFFGPGTRLTVL.

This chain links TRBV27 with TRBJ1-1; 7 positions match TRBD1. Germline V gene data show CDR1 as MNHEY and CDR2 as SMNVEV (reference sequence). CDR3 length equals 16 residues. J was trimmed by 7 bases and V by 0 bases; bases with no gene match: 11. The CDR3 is CASSLSPGTDNLEAFF. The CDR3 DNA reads TGTGCCAGCAGTTTATCCCCCGGGACAGACAACCTTGAAGCTTTCTTT.

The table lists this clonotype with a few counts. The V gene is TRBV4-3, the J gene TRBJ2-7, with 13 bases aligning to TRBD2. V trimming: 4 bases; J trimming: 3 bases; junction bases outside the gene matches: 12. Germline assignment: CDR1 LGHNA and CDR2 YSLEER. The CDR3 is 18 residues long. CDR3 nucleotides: TGCGCCAGCAGCCGCACCACAGGGACTAGCGGGACCCTCTACGAGCAGTACTTC. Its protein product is CASSRTTGTSGTLYEQYF.

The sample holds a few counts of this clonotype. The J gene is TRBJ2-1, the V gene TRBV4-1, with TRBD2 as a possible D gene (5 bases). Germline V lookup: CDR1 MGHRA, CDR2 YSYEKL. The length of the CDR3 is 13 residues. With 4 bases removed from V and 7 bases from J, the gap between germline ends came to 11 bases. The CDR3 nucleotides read TGCGCCAGCAGCCCTTGGACTTTGAATGAGCAGTTCTTC. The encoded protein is CASSPWTLNEQFF.

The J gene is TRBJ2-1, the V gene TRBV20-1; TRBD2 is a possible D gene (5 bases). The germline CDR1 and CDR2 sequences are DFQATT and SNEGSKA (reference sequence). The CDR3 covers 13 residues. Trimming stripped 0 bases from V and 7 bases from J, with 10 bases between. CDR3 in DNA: TGCAGTGCTAGAGATGTGGCGGGTAATGAGCAGTTCTTC. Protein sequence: CSARDVAGNEQFF.